This entry lists 11 T cell receptor beta chains sequenced from one sample in a study of cytomegalovirus exposure and HLA in healthy donors. Primers: 60 Vbeta forward and 13 Jbeta reverse. Sequencing was performed with immunoSEQ multiplex PCR; in TCRdb, only in-frame clones are kept and a portion is missing. The sample includes about 130,000 clones, over 70% of them seen just once. The sequenced material came from PBMCs. These receptors were obtained from a man aged 18 to 29 in good health and CMV-seropositive.

V gene TRBV2 combines with J gene TRBJ2-1; 9 bases are a match to TRBD1. Germline loops: CDR1 SNHLY, CDR2 FYNNEI. V shed 6 bases and J 6 bases; nucleotides not matched to a gene: 12. The CDR3 spans 16 residues. In DNA form, the CDR3 reads TGTGCCAGCAGGCCTAGGGGACAGGGTTTATTCAATGAGCAGTTCTTC. This codes for CASRPRGQGLFNEQFF.

The V call is TRBV23-1, the J call TRBJ1-4, with a weak D call TRBD1 (5 bases). TRBV23-1 is an ORF, and what it does is uncertain. Trimming cost V 1 base and J 7 bases, with 28 bases left between them. The CDR3 has 20 residues. The CDR3 coding sequence is TGCGCCAGCAGTCAATTCAAAGGGGCCCCCCAGTCATCCCTGGGTGAAAAACTGTTTTTT. It specifies CASSQFKGAPQSSLGEKLFF.

The chain couples TRBV10-2 to TRBJ2-2; 8 nucleotides line up with TRBD2. The CDR3 has 15 residues. The trim removed 6 bases at V and 1 base at J, leaving 4 bases unmatched. Germline assignment: CDR1 WSHSY and CDR2 SAAADI. DNA of the CDR3: TGCGCCAGCAGGCTGAGCGGGGGGAACACCGGGGAGCTGTTTTTT. It is translated as CASRLSGGNTGELFF.

This chain joins TRBV15 and TRBJ2-7, with TRBD2 matching 9 bases. Germline trimming cut 0 bases from V and 0 bases from J; bases unmatched to any gene: 0. The CDR3 runs to 15 residues. From germline, CDR1 is LNHNV and CDR2 YYDKDF (reference sequence). CDR3 residues: CATSRDSGSSYEQYF. The CDR3 nucleotides are TGTGCCACCAGCAGAGATAGCGGGAGCTCCTACGAGCAGTACTTC.

This clone was picked up one time. This rearrangement joins TRBV11-3 to TRBJ2-3; TRBD2 aligns across 7 bases. The V gene end was trimmed by 6 bases and the J gene end by 2 bases; junction bases not matched to a gene: 23. CDR1 is SGHNT, CDR2 YENEEA, per germline. The CDR3 is 20 residues long. The CDR3 nucleotides read TGTGCCAGCAGTAACAGGACTAGAAGGTTTTGGGCCTGGCTCACAGATACGCAGTATTTT. Amino acids: CASSNRTRRFWAWLTDTQYF.

The rearrangement uses TRBV5-5 and TRBJ1-3; D is unclear. The CDR3 contains 13 residues. Trimming shortened V by 0 bases and J by 2 bases, and 3 bases separated the two germline ends. Germline-derived CDR1 and CDR2 are SGHKS and YYEKEE (reference sequence). The CDR3 nucleotides read TGTGCCAGCAGCTTGGGAGCTGGAAACACCATATATTTT. Translating gives CASSLGAGNTIYF.

The gene calls are TRBV11-2 and TRBJ2-7; 9 positions match TRBD1. Germline values: CDR1 SGHAT, CDR2 FQNNGV. CDR3 length equals 16 residues. Trimming took 1 base from V and 2 from J; bases not matched to a gene: 6. For the CDR3, the DNA is TGTGCCAGCAGCTTAGTGCGGACAGGGGTCGCCTACGAGCAGTACTTC. Translation gives CASSLVRTGVAYEQYF.

This chain's CDR3 is CASRPGGSSYNEQFF. The CDR3 DNA reads as TGTGCCAGCAGACCCGGCGGTAGCTCCTACAATGAGCAGTTCTTC. The chain joins TRBV6-5 to TRBJ2-1, with unresolved D. Trimming shortened V by 6 bases and J by 0 bases, and 12 bases separated the two germline ends. This CDR3 comprises 15 residues. Germline assignment: CDR1 MNHEY and CDR2 SVGAGI.

This rearrangement joins TRBV2 to TRBJ1-1, with TRBD1 matching 7 bases. The CDR3 totals 13 residues. V lost 4 bases, J lost 11 bases, and 10 bases stayed unmatched. Germline V gene sequence: CDR1 SNHLY, CDR2 FYNNEI. CDR3 sequence: CASSAPGQSNAFF. The CDR3 bases are TGTGCCAGCAGTGCCCCGGGACAGTCTAATGCTTTCTTT.

This chain uses TRBV9 with TRBJ1-6, with a weak D call TRBD1 (5 bases). The germline V gene encodes CDR1 SGDLS and CDR2 YYNGEE. The CDR3 extends over 17 amino acids. V lost 0 bases, J lost 5 bases, and 15 bases lay in between. For the CDR3, the DNA is TGTGCCAGCAGCGTAGGTCTCGGGGGTTTGGATAATTCACCCCTCCACTTT. This translates into CASSVGLGGLDNSPLHF. The variable domain in full, with the rest retrieved from reference TRBV9 and TRBJ1-6, is DSGVTQTPKHLITATGQRVTLRCSPRSGDLSVYWYQQSLDQGLQFLIQYYNGEERAKGNILERFSAQQFPDLHSELNLSSLELGDSALYFCASSVGLGGLDNSPLHFGNGTRLTVT.

This chain connects TRBV13 to TRBJ2-6; TRBD1 matches 8 bases. CDR1 is PRHDT, CDR2 FYEKMQ, per germline (reference sequence). V dropped 7 bases and J dropped 4; count of bases not matched to a gene: 9. CDR3 length equals 16 residues. The CDR3 nucleotides are TGTGCCAGCACACTACAGGGGGTACGGGGGGCCAACGTCCTGACTTTC. It encodes CASTLQGVRGANVLTF. Combining the CDR3 with reference TRBV13 and TRBJ2-6 gives the whole variable domain AAGVIQSPRHLIKEKRETATLKCYPIPRHDTVYWYQQGPGQDPQFLISFYEKMQSDKGSIPDRFSAQQFSDYHSELNMSSLELGDSALYFCASTLQGVRGANVLTFGAGSRLTVL.